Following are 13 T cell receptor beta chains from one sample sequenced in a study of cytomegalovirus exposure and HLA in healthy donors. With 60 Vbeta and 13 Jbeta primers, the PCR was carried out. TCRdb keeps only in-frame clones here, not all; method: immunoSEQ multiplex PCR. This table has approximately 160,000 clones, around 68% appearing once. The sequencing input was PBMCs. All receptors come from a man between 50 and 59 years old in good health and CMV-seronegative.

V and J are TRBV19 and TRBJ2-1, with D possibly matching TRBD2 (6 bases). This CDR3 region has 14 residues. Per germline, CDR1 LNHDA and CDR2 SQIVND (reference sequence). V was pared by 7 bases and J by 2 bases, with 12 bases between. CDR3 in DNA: TGTGCCAGTAAGCGCGGGGCCACCTACAATGAGCAGTTCTTC. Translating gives CASKRGATYNEQFF. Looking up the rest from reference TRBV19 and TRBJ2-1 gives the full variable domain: DGGITQSPKYLFRKEGQNVTLSCEQNLNHDAMYWYRQDPGQGLRLIYYSQIVNDFQKGDIAEGYSVSREKKESFPLTVTSAQKNPTAFYLCASKRGATYNEQFFGPGTRLTVL.

The CDR3, as DNA: TGTGCCAGCTCACCACCGAGTAGCGGGGGTCGGGATGAGCAGTTCTTC. Translated: CASSPPSSGGRDEQFF. The V gene is TRBV18, the J gene TRBJ2-1; TRBD2 matches at 9 bases. Germline V gene lookup returns CDR1 KGHSH and CDR2 LQKENI. The CDR3 runs 16 residues. J lost 8 bases, V lost 0 bases, and 8 bases had no gene match.

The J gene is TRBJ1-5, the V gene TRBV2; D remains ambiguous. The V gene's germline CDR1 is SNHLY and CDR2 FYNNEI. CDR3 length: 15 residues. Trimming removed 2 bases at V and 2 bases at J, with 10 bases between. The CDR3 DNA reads TGTGCCAGCAGTGAATGGGAGGGAGGCAATCAGCCCCAGCATTTT. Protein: CASSEWEGGNQPQHF.

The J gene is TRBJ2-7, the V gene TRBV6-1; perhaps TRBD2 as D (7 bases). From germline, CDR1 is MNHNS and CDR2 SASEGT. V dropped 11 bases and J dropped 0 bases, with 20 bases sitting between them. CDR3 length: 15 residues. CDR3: CAGRKGGGSSYEQYF. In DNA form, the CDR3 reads TGTGCCGGCCGGAAGGGAGGGGGGAGCTCCTACGAGCAGTACTTC.

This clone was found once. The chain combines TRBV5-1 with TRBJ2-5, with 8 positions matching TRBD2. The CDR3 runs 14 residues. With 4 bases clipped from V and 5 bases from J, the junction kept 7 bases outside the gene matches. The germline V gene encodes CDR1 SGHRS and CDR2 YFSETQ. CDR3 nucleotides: TGCGCCAGCAGCGCGGGGGGCGTCGGGGAGACCCAGTACTTC. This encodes CASSAGGVGETQYF.

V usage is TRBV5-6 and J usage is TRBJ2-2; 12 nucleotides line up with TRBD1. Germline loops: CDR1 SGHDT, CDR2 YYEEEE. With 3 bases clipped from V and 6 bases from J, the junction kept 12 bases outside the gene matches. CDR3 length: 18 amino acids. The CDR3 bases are TGTGCCAGCAGCTCCCGTTTTTCCGGGACAGGGGGCCCCGGGGAGCTGTTTTTT. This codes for CASSSRFSGTGGPGELFF.

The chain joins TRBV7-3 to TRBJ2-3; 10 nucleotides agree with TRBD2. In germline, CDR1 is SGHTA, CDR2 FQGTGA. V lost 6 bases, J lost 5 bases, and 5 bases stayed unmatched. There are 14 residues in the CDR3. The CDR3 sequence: CASRAGGQGDTQYF. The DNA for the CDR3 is TGTGCCAGCAGAGCGGGGGGGCAGGGAGATACGCAGTATTTT.

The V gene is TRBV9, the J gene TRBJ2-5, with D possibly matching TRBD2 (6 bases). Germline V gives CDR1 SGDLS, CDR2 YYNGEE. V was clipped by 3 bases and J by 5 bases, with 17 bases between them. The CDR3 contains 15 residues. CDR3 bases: TGTGCCAGCAGCGCGGGACTCGGAGTAGGGGAGACCCAGTACTTC. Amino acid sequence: CASSAGLGVGETQYF.

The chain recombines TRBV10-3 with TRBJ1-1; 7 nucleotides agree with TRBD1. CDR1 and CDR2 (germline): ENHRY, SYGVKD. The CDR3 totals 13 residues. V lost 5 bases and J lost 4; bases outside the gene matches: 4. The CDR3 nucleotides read TGTGCCATCAGTCCAGACAGGGTCACTGAAGCTTTCTTT. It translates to CAISPDRVTEAFF.

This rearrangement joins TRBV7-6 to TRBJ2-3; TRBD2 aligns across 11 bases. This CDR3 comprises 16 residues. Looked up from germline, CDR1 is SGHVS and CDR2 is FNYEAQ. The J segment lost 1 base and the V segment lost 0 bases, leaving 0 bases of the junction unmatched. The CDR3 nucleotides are TGTGCCAGCAGCTTAGCTAGCGGGGGGGGCACAGATACGCAGTATTTT. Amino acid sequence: CASSLASGGGTDTQYF.

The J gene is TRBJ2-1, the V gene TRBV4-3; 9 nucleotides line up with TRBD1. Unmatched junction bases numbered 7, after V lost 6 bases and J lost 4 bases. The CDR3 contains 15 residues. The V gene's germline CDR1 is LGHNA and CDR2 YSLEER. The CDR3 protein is CASRSIGTGYNEQFF. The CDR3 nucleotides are TGCGCCAGCAGAAGCATAGGGACAGGGTACAATGAGCAGTTCTTC.

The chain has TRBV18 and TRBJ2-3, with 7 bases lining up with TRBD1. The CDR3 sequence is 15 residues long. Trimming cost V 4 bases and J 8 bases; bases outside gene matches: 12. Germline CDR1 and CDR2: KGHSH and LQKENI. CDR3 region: CASSLRDSPQSTQYF. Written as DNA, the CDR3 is TGTGCCAGCTCACTACGGGACAGCCCCCAATCTACGCAGTATTTT.

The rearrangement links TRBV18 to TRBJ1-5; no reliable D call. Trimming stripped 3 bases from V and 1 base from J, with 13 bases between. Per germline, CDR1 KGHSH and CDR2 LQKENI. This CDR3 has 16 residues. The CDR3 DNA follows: TGTGCCAGCTCACCCCTAGGAGGTAGCAGCAATCAGCCCCAGCATTTT. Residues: CASSPLGGSSNQPQHF.